The 4 T cell receptor beta chains in this list originate from one sample, sequenced in a study of blood T cell repertoires in COVID-19. Sequencing used immunoSEQ multiplex PCR; TCRdb keeps in-frame clones, though not all of them. The sample comprises 250,000 or so clones, approximately 88% of which are singletons, and around 3% rests with the top ten. Sequencing input: PBMCs or T cells enriched from blood (not recorded which). These receptor sequences come from a woman aged 35 to 49 who had been exposed to COVID-19.

This sequence joins TRBV4-1 and TRBJ1-2, with D unclear. This CDR3 has 12 amino acids. Trimming pared 0 bases from V and 4 bases from J, leaving 3 bases between. Germline CDR1 reads MGHRA; CDR2 reads YSYEKL. The CDR3 loop is CASSQESYGYTF. In nucleotides, the CDR3 is TGCGCCAGCAGCCAAGAGAGCTATGGCTACACCTTC.

The V and J genes are TRBV10-3 and TRBJ1-5, with TRBD1 matching over 8 bases. CDR1 and CDR2 from the germline V gene are ENHRY and SYGVKD. V lost 6 bases, J lost 5 bases, and 6 bases stayed unmatched. The CDR3 is 14 residues long. The CDR3 DNA reads as TGTGCCATCAGCTTACAGGGGGGGGATCAGCCCCAGCATTTT. The encoded protein is CAISLQGGDQPQHF.

In its sample, this clone was seen once. This chain joins TRBV2 and TRBJ2-7, with 9 nucleotides matching TRBD1. The V segment lost 5 bases and the J segment 6 bases; nucleotides outside the gene matches: 17. The CDR3 loop spans 17 amino acids. The V gene's germline CDR1 is SNHLY and CDR2 FYNNEI. Here the CDR3 reads CASSRNGTGLIRGEQYV. The CDR3 region has the DNA TGTGCCAGCAGTAGAAACGGGACAGGGTTAATTCGAGGCGAGCAGTACGTC.

The rearrangement uses TRBV6-5 and TRBJ2-5, with 9 nucleotides matching TRBD2. The CDR3 consists of 15 residues. Trimming at V came to 6 bases and at J to 5 bases, leaving 10 bases not matched to a gene. Germline-derived CDR1 and CDR2 are MNHEY and SVGAGI. Here the CDR3 DNA reads TGTGCCAGCAGATCACCTGGGCGGGGGGGCGAGACCCAGTACTTC. As protein: CASRSPGRGGETQYF.